This T cell receptor beta chain emerged from a study of T-cell reconstitution after alpha-beta-depleted transplantation in children. Whole-study results and caveats: High day-60 TCRbeta diversity in some patients came from surviving recipient T cells and thymic progenitors.

Unique molecular identifiers were used in preparing the TCRbeta library. TCRdb itself ran the PCR reads through MiXCR, one entry per CDR3 protein. The sample lists fewer than 550,000 distinct CDR3 sequences, roughly 17% occurring once. This clonotype was counted many times. The antigen is unknown. Germline-derived CDR1 and CDR2 are SGHRS and YFSETQ. The CDR3 sequence is 13 residues long. Trimming left V 6 bases short and J 5 bases short, with 14 bases between. The J gene is TRBJ2-5, the V gene TRBV5-1; either TRBD1 or TRBD2 may supply D (5 bases each). Sequences were derived from PBMCs, mostly from graft donor cells, sampled 360 days after TCRalphabeta/CD19-depleted stem cell transplant. This clonotype was obtained from a boy under two years old who had a stem cell transplant for Wiskott-Aldrich syndrome, so the T cells may come from the graft donor. CDR3 sequence: CASMRGAGETQYF. DNA of the CDR3: TGCGCCAGCATGAGAGGGGCCGGTGAGACCCAGTACTTC.